Listed here is a single T cell receptor beta chain. These data are taken from a study of glioma-infiltrating T cells after dendritic cell vaccination. About the study: Dendritic cells derived from monocytes and pulsed with autologous tumor lysate formed the vaccine.

Trimming cost V 1 base and J 7 bases, with 11 bases left between them. Germline-derived CDR1 and CDR2 are SNHLY and FYNNEI. This CDR3 is 13 amino acids long. This table comes from immunoSEQ multiplex PCR, and its TCRdb copy is limited to in-frame clones, with some not included. The sample lists 90,000 or so clones; 85% to 90% were seen once. This sequence was found in a human donor with glioblastoma. This rearrangement joins TRBV2 to TRBJ2-7; perhaps TRBD2 as D (5 bases). This material consisted of blood, taken before dendritic cell vaccination. The CDR3 spells CASSEGTGREQYF. The CDR3 DNA reads TGTGCCAGCAGTGAAGGGACGGGAAGAGAGCAGTACTTC.